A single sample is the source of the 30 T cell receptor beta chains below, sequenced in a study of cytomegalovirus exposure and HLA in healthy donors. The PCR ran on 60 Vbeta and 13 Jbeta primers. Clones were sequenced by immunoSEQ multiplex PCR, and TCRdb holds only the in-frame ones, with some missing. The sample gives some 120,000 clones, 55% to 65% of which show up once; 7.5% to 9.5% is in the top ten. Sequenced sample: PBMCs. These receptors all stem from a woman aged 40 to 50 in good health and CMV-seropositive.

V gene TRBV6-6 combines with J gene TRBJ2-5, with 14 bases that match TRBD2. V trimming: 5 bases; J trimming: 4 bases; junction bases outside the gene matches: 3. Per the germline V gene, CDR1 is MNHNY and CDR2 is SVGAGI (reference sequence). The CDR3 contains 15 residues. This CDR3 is CASSPGLAGGETQYF. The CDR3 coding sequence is TGTGCCAGCAGTCCCGGACTAGCGGGAGGAGAGACCCAGTACTTC.

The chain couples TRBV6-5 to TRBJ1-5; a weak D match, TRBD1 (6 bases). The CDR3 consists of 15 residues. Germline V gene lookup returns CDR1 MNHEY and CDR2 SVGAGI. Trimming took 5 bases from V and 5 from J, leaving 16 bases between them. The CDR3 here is CASSLNLSGDQPQHF. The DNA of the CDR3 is TGTGCCAGCAGTCTGAACCTGTCAGGGGATCAGCCCCAGCATTTT.

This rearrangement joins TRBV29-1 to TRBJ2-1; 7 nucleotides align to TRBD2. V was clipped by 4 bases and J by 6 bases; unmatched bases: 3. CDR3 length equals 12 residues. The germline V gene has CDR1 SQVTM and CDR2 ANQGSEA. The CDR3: CSVGASGNEQFF. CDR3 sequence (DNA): TGCAGCGTTGGGGCTAGCGGCAATGAGCAGTTCTTC.

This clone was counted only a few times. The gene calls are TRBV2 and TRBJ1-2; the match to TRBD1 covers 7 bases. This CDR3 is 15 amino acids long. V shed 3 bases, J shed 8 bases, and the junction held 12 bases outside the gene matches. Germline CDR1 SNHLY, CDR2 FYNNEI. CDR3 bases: TGTGCCAGCAGTGATTGGGACAGCGGCCGTCAGGGCTACACCTTC. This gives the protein CASSDWDSGRQGYTF.

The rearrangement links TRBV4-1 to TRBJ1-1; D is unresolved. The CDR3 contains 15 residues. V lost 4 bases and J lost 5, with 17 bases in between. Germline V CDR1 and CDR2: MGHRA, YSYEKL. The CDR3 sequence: CASSRLGSVFTEAFF. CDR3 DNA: TGCGCCAGCAGCCGGTTGGGCTCCGTCTTTACTGAAGCTTTCTTT.

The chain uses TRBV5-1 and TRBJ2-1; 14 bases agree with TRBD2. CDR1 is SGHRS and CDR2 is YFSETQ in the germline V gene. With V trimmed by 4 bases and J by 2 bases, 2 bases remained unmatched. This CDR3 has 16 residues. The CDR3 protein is CASSPGLAGAYNEQFF. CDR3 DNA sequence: TGCGCCAGCAGCCCGGGACTAGCGGGGGCCTACAATGAGCAGTTCTTC.

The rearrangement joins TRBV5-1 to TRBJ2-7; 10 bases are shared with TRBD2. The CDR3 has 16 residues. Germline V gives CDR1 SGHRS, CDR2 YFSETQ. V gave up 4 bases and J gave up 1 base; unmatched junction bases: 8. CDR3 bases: TGCGCCAGCAGCCCCCCCCGAGCGGGAGGGTCCTACGAGCAGTACTTC. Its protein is CASSPPRAGGSYEQYF.

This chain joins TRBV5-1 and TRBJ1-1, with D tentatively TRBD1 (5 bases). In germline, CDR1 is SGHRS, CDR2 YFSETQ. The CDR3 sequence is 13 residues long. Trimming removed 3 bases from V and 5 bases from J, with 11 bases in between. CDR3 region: CASSWGTGTEAFF. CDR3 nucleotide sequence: TGCGCCAGCAGCTGGGGGACTGGGACTGAAGCTTTCTTT.

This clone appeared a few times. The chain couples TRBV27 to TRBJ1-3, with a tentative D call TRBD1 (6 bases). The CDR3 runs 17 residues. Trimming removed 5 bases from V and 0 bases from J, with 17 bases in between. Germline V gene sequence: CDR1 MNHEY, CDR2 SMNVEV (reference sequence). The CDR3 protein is CASSQGRATGSGNTIYF. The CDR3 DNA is TGTGCCAGCAGTCAGGGTAGGGCGACAGGCTCTGGAAACACCATATATTTT.

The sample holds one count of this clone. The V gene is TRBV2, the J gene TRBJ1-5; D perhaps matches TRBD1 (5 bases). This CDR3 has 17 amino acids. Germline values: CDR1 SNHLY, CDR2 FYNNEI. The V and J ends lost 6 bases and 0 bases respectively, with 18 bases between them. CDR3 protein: CASRGGGTLYSNQPQHF. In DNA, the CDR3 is TGTGCCAGCAGGGGAGGCGGGACCCTATATAGCAATCAGCCCCAGCATTTT.

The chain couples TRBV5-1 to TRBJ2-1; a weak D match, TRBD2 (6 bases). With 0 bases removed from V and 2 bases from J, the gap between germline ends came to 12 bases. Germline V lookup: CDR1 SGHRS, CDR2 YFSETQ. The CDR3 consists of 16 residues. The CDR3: CASSLAASAPYNEQFF. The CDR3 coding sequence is TGCGCCAGCAGCTTGGCCGCTAGCGCGCCCTACAATGAGCAGTTCTTC.

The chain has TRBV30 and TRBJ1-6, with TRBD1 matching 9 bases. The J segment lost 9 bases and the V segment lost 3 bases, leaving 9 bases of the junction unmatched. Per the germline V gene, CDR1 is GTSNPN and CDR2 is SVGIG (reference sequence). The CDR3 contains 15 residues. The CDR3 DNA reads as TGTGCCTGGAGCCCAGGAGGGACAGGGATTTCACCCCTCCACTTT. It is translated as CAWSPGGTGISPLHF.

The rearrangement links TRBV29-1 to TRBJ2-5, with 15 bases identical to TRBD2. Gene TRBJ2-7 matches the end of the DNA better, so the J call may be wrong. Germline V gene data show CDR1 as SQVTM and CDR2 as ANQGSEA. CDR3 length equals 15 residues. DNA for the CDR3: TGCAGCGCGCGGGGACTAGCGGGAGGCGCCTACGAGCAGTACTTC. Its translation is CSARGLAGGAYEQYF.

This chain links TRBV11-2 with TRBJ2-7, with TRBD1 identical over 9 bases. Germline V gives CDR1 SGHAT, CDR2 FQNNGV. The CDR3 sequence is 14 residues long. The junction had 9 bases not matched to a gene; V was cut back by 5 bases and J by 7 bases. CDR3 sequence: CASSLGTGNREQYF. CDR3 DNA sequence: TGTGCCAGCAGCCTCGGGACAGGGAATCGGGAGCAGTACTTC.

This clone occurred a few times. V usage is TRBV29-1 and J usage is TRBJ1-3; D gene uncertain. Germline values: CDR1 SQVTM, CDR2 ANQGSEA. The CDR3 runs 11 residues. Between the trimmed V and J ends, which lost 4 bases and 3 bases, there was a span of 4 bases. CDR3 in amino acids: CSVVYGNTIYF. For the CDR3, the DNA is TGCAGCGTTGTGTATGGAAACACCATATATTTT.

This CDR3 is CASTPWGGLNTEAFF. The CDR3 DNA sequence: TGTGCCAGCACTCCATGGGGGGGGCTGAACACTGAAGCTTTCTTT. This chain connects TRBV6-6 to TRBJ1-1, with TRBD1 as a possible D gene (6 bases). The V end was cut by 7 bases, the J end by 0 bases, with 15 bases between. Germline CDR1 MNHNY, CDR2 SVGAGI (reference sequence). The CDR3 contains 15 residues.

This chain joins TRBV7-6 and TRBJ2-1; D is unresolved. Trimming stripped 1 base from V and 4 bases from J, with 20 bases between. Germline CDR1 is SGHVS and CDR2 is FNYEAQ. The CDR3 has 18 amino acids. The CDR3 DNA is TGTGCCAGCAGCTTAGGTTCTGGAGTCCGAGTGGTATACAATGAGCAGTTCTTC. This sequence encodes CASSLGSGVRVVYNEQFF.

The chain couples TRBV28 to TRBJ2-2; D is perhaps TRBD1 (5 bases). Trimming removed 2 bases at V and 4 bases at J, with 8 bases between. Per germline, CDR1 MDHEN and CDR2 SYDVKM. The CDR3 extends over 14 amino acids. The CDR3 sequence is CASSLDRITGELFF. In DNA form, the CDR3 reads TGTGCCAGCAGTTTAGACAGAATCACCGGGGAGCTGTTTTTT. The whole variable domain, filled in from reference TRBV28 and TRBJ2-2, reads DVKVTQSSRYLVKRTGEKVFLECVQDMDHENMFWYRQDPGLGLRLIYFSYDVKMKEKGDIPEGYSVSREKKERFSLILESASTNQTSMYLCASSLDRITGELFFGEGSRLTVL.

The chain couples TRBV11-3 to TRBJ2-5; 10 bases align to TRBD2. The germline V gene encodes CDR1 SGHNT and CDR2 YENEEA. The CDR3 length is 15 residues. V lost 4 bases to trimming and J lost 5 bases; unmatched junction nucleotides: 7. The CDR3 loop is CASSSSPTSGETQYF. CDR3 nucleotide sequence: TGTGCCAGCAGCTCCTCCCCGACTAGCGGGGAGACCCAGTACTTC.

The CDR3 here is CASSGGGYTEAFF. DNA for the CDR3: TGTGCCAGCAGCGGTGGGGGGTACACTGAAGCTTTCTTT. The rearrangement links TRBV9 to TRBJ1-1, with D tentatively TRBD1 (5 bases). V lost 3 bases, J lost 3 bases, and 9 bases lay in between. The CDR3 covers 13 residues. The germline V gene has CDR1 SGDLS and CDR2 YYNGEE. The full variable domain, rest sourced from reference TRBV9 and TRBJ1-1, is DSGVTQTPKHLITATGQRVTLRCSPRSGDLSVYWYQQSLDQGLQFLIQYYNGEERAKGNILERFSAQQFPDLHSELNLSSLELGDSALYFCASSGGGYTEAFFGQGTRLTVV.

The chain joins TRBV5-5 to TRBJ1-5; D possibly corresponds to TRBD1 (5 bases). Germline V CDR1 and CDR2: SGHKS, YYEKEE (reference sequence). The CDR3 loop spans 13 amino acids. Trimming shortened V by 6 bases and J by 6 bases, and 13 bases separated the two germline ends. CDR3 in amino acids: CASNGGGSQPQHF. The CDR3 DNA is TGTGCCAGCAATGGGGGGGGTAGTCAGCCCCAGCATTTT.

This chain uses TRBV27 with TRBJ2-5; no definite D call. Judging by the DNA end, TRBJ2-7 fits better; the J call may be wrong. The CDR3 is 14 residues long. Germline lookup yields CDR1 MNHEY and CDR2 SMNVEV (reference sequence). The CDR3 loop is CASSPIPPSYEQYF. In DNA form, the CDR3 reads TGTGCCAGCAGTCCAATACCACCCTCCTACGAGCAGTACTTC.

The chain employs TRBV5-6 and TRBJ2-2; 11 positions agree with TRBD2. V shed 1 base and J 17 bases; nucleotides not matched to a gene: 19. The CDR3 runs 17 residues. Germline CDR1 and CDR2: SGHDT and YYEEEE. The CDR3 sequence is CASSLRASGGNTGVPFF. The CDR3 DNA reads TGTGCCAGCAGCTTGAGGGCTAGCGGGGGGAACACCGGGGTTCCATTTTTT.

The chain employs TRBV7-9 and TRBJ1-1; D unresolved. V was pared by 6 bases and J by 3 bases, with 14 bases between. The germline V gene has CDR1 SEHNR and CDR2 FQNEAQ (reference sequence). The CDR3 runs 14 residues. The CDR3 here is CASRAASGDTEAFF. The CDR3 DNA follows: TGTGCCAGCAGAGCCGCGTCCGGGGACACTGAAGCTTTCTTT.

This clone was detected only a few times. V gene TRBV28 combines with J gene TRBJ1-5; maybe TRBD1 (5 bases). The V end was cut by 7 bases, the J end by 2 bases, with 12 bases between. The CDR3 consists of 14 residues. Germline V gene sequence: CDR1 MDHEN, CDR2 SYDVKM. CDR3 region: CASTLREGNQPQHF. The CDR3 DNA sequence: TGTGCCAGCACTCTCAGGGAAGGCAATCAGCCCCAGCATTTT.

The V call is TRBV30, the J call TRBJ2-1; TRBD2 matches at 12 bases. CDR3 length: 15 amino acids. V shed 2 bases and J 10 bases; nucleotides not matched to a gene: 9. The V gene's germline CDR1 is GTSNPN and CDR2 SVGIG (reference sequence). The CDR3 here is CAWSRRLAGAWEQFF. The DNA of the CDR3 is TGTGCCTGGAGTCGTAGACTAGCGGGAGCTTGGGAGCAGTTCTTC.

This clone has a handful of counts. As DNA, the CDR3 is TGTGCCAGCAGCTTAAGCGCCGGGGAGCTGTTTTTT. Translation gives CASSLSAGELFF. The chain couples TRBV11-3 to TRBJ2-2, with unresolved D. CDR3 size: 12 residues. Trimming took 2 bases from V and 6 from J, leaving 4 bases between them. CDR1 and CDR2 (germline): SGHNT, YENEEA.

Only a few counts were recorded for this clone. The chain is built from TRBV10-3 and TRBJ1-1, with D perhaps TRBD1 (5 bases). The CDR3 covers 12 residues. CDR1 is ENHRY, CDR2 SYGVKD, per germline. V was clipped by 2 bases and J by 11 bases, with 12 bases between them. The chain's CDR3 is CAISEGQVGAFF. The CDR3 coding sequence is TGTGCCATCAGTGAGGGACAAGTCGGGGCTTTCTTT.

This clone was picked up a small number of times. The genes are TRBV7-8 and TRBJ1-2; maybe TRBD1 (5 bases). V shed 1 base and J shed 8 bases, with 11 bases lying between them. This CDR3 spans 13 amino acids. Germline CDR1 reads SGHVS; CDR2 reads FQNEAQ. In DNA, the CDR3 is TGTGCCAGCAGCTTAGGATGGAGGGGAGGCTACACCTTC. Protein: CASSLGWRGGYTF.

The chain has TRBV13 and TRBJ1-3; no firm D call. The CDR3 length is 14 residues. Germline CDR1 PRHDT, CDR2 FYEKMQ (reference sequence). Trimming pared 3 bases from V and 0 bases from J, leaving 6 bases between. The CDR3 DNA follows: TGTGCCAGCAGCTTGCGGGGCTCTGGAAACACCATATATTTT. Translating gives CASSLRGSGNTIYF.